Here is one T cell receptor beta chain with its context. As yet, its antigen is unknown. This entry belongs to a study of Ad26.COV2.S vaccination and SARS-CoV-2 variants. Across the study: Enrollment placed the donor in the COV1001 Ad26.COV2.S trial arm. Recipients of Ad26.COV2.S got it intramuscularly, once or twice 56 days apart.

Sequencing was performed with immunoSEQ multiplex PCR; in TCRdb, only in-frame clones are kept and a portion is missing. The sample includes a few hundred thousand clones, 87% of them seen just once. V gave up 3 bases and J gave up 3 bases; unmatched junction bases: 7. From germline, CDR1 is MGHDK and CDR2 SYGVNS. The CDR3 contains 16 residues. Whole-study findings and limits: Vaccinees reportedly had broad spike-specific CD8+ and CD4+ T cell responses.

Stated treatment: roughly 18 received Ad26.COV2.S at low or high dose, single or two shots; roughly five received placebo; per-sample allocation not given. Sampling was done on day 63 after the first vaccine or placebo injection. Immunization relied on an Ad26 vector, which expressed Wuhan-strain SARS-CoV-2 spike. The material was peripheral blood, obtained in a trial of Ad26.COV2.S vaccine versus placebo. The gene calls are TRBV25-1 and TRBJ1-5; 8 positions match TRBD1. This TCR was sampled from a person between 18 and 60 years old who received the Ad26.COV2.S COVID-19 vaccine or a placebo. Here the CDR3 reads CASSDHRTGTNQPQHF. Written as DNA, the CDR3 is TGTGCCAGCAGTGATCACAGGACAGGGACCAATCAGCCCCAGCATTTT.